This T cell receptor (beta chain) was obtained from a study of blood T cell repertoires in COVID-19 (dated by TCRdb to 2020 to 2022). Concerning the study at large: The collaborator samples originated in the United States, Italy and Spain and spanned the acute and convalescent phases of COVID-19. A de-identified subject ID, COVID-19 status, age in years and sex were almost always included in the sample metadata. A freely available public database, intended as a resource for researchers studying the immune response to SARS-CoV-2, is where the repertoires were released. Where HLA class I and class II types were available, the types were taken from metadata supplied by the sample provider, not from assay-based typing. The material from the prospective study consisted of cDNA or gDNA derived from T cells, B-cell-depleted T cells, or PBMCs. The dataset comprised deeply sampled blood TCRbeta repertoires from subjects exposed to, actively infected with, or recovered from COVID-19. Samples came from the ongoing ImmuneRACE study (first 160 participants) plus 1,254 subjects from 6 global collaborators.

Paper-wide results and their limitations: The amount of clinical and demographic metadata varied by source and participant and was provided uncurated.

The collaborating institutions used their own protocols to collect whole blood in K2EDTA tubes. For TCRbeta analysis, collaborator samples were shipped as frozen whole blood, as isolated PBMCs, or as DNA extracted from either sample type. In regard to this clone: There is no known antigen for this receptor. Base qualities are not provided; no much larger clone lies one nucleotide away.

TCRbeta CDR3 regions were amplified from genomic DNA by means of the immunoSEQ Assay, a bias-controlled multiplex PCR. Concerning the study's data processing: The number of nucleated cells in each sample was estimated from the amplification of reference gene primers within the assay. To quantify the absolute abundance of each unique TCRbeta CDR3 rearrangement, sequence reads were collapsed and filtered. For each sample, productive Simpson clonality was calculated as the square root of Simpson's diversity index over productive rearrangements. Imported from immuneACCESS, the table was reduced by TCRdb to in-frame sequences with V and J called. These copies leave out some clones; in studies compared against another copy, an unresolved V gene accounts for under half, and the cause of the remainder is not known. Clonal size and the V and J genes are those of that table, whereas D and trimming came from the DNA. For this sample the table gives approximately 91,000 clones, of which around 80% were detected only once. The top ten clones comprise around 22% of the sample.

The CDR3, cysteine through phenylalanine, is 15 amino acids long. Only CDR3 DNA is held: 45 bases, read in frame from base 1. V is reduced by 7 bases and J by 0 bases, leaving a spacing of 12 bases between them. CDR1 ENHRY and CDR2 SYGVKD were looked up in the germline V gene. The sequence links TRBV10-3 to TRBJ2-2, with TRBD2 as a weak D call on 6 bases. This TCR came from a man aged 65 to 79 with acute or convalescent COVID-19. Sequencing was done on a sample of peripheral blood. The CDR3 reads as follows: CAIMGGAANTGELFF. The base sequence is TGTGCCATCATGGGGGGAGCCGCGAACACCGGGGAGCTGTTTTTT.